This T cell receptor beta chain was recovered during a study of blood T cell repertoires in COVID-19. At the level of the study: T cells, B-cell-depleted T cells, or PBMCs provided the cDNA or gDNA that served as material.

In the original analysis: Nucleated cell number was recorded as an estimate derived from reference gene primer amplification. Sequencing used immunoSEQ multiplex PCR; TCRdb keeps in-frame clones, though not all of them. V, J and clone size were drawn from that table, and D and trimming were deduced from the DNA. The sample records about 170,000 clones, just under 85% being singletons. Trimming removed 4 bases from V and 5 bases from J, with 15 bases in between. There are 14 residues in the CDR3. Germline V lookup: CDR1 KGHSH, CDR2 LQKENI. The chain joins TRBV18 to TRBJ2-7; no clear D gene. The source is a woman older than 75 with acute or convalescent COVID-19. The sample comprised peripheral blood. CDR3 loop: CASSRTTTSDEQYF. CDR3 nucleotide sequence: TGTGCCAGCTCACGTACTACCACCAGCGACGAGCAGTACTTC.